The T cell receptor beta chain under discussion was sequenced for a study of control samples from healthy donors and cancer patients. Clones were sequenced by immunoSEQ multiplex PCR, and TCRdb holds only the in-frame ones, with some missing. Of tens of thousands of clones in the sample, 94% were seen once. The V end was cut by 0 bases, the J end by 7 bases, with 11 bases between. In germline, CDR1 is SGDLS, CDR2 YYNGEE. This CDR3 is built from 14 residues. The receptor comes from a woman in her twenties or thirties in good health. Sequencing was done on a sample of blood. The chain couples TRBV9 to TRBJ2-4; possible D gene TRBD2, 6 bases. Here the CDR3 DNA reads TGTGCCAGCAGCGTAGATTACGGGGGTAACATTCAGTACTTC. Protein sequence: CASSVDYGGNIQYF.